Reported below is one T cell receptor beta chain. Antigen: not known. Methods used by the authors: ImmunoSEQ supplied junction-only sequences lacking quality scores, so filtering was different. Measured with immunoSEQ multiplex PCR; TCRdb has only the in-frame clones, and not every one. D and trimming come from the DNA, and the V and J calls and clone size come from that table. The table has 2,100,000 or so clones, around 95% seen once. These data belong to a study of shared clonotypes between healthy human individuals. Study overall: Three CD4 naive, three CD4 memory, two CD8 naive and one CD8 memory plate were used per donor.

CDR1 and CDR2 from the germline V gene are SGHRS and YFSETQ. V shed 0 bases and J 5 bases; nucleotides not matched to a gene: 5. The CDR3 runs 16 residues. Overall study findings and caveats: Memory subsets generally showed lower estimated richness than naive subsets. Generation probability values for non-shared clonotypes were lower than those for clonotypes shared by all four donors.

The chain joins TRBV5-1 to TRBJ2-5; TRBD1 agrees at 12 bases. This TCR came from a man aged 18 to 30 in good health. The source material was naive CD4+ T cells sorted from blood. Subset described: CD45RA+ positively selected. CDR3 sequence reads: CASSLAGQGARETQYF. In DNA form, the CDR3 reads TGCGCCAGCAGCTTGGCGGGACAGGGGGCCCGCGAGACCCAGTACTTC.